Presented here are 28 T cell receptor beta chains from one specimen sequenced in a study of cytomegalovirus exposure and HLA in healthy donors. Primers: 60 Vbeta forward and 13 Jbeta reverse. Assay used: immunoSEQ multiplex PCR; TCRdb lists only in-frame clones, some missing. Of 200,000 or so clones in the sample, 76% were seen once. The sequencing sample was made of PBMCs. These receptors all come from a man aged 18 to 30 in good health and CMV-seronegative.

This chain joins TRBV7-9 and TRBJ1-5; D unclear. The V gene's germline CDR1 is SEHNR and CDR2 FQNEAQ (reference sequence). Trimming took off 3 bases at V and 6 bases at J, with 6 bases between the two ends. The CDR3 length is 12 residues. As DNA, the CDR3 is TGTGCCAGCAGCTTCGGCGGTCAGCCCCAGCATTTT. Translation gives CASSFGGQPQHF.

This clone was found once. This sequence joins TRBV5-1 and TRBJ2-2, with D possibly TRBD2 on 7 matching bases. Germline-derived CDR1 and CDR2 are SGHRS and YFSETQ. The CDR3 spans 14 residues. Trimming removed 7 bases from V and 6 bases from J, with 16 bases in between. The CDR3 nucleotides are TGCGCCAGCGCAGGGGAGGGGAAATCCGGGGAGCTGTTTTTT. Translating gives CASAGEGKSGELFF.

The genes are TRBV6-4 and TRBJ2-3; no definite D call. Germline loops: CDR1 MRHNA, CDR2 SNTAGT. Trimming shortened V by 6 bases and J by 1 base, and 8 bases separated the two germline ends. The CDR3 contains 13 residues. DNA of the CDR3: TGTGCCAGCAGGCTAACAGGCACAGATACGCAGTATTTT. This translates into CASRLTGTDTQYF.

The rearrangement uses TRBV28 and TRBJ1-3; the D gene is possibly TRBD1 (5 bases). There are 14 residues in the CDR3. Germline V gene data show CDR1 as MDHEN and CDR2 as SYDVKM. Trimming cost V 5 bases and J 1 base, with 9 bases left between them. The CDR3 DNA reads TGTGCCAGCAGTAGAACAGGTTCTGGAAACACCATATATTTT. Amino acid sequence: CASSRTGSGNTIYF.

On this clone itself: No DNA is shown, since the ends of the CDR3 on it are uncertain; the CDR3 is the one TCRdb lists. The CDR3: CASTSAGFGNEQFF. This chain links TRBV19 with TRBJ2-1; the D call TRBD1 from the table was never checked on the DNA. CDR1 and CDR2 from the germline V gene are LNHDA and SQIVND (reference sequence). The CDR3 region is 14 residues in length, termini included.

The count of this clone is one. V is TRBV6-6 and J is TRBJ2-7; TRBD1 matches at 9 bases. This CDR3 comprises 15 residues. J lost 4 bases, V lost 4 bases, and 8 bases had no gene match. CDR1 is MNHNY and CDR2 is SVGAGI in the germline V gene (reference sequence). The CDR3 coding sequence is TGTGCCAGCAGTTCACTCTCCGGGACAGGGTACGAGCAGTACTTC. Translating gives CASSSLSGTGYEQYF.

V usage is TRBV9 and J usage is TRBJ2-3, with 10 bases matching TRBD2. The J segment lost 2 bases and the V segment lost 3 bases, leaving 15 bases of the junction unmatched. The CDR3 loop spans 19 amino acids. CDR1 is SGDLS, CDR2 YYNGEE, per germline. CDR3 in DNA: TGTGCCAGCAGCGCAGGGCACAGCGGGAGGGCCGTAGTCACAGATACGCAGTATTTT. As protein: CASSAGHSGRAVVTDTQYF.

The gene calls are TRBV2 and TRBJ2-3; 8 nucleotides align to TRBD2. The V gene end was trimmed by 9 bases and the J gene end by 3 bases; junction bases not matched to a gene: 20. Germline CDR1 and CDR2: SNHLY and FYNNEI. The CDR3 is made up of 18 amino acids. The CDR3 bases are TGTGCCAGTATTGGGTCAATAGCGGGGAAGGTGGGAACAGATACGCAGTATTTT. This encodes CASIGSIAGKVGTDTQYF.

The V gene is TRBV9, the J gene TRBJ1-1, with D possibly being TRBD1 (6 bases). This CDR3 is 14 amino acids long. Deletions cut 4 bases from V and 7 bases from J, with 17 bases between. Germline V gene data show CDR1 as SGDLS and CDR2 as YYNGEE. The CDR3 protein is CASSLPGVEGEAFF. In DNA form, the CDR3 reads TGTGCCAGCAGCCTCCCAGGGGTCGAGGGTGAAGCTTTCTTT.

The V and J genes are TRBV25-1 and TRBJ1-2; TRBD1 is a possible D gene (5 bases). This CDR3 region has 14 residues. Germline V CDR1 and CDR2: MGHDK, SYGVNS. Trimming removed 1 base at V and 8 bases at J, with 14 bases between. For the CDR3, the DNA is TGTGCCAGCAGTGAATCGGGCAGGGATCAGGGCTACACCTTC. Translating it yields CASSESGRDQGYTF.

On this clone itself: The identical CDR3 is also encoded by other nucleotide sequences in the sample. This chain connects TRBV6-6 to TRBJ1-3; D perhaps matches TRBD1 (5 bases). Germline V gene sequence: CDR1 MNHNY, CDR2 SVGAGI (reference sequence). The V and J ends lost 4 bases and 0 bases respectively, with 10 bases between them. CDR3 length: 15 amino acids. CDR3 residues: CASSSAGGSGNTIYF. CDR3 nucleotides: TGTGCCAGCAGTTCTGCGGGGGGCTCTGGAAACACCATATATTTT.

This clone was seen a few times. The chain is built from TRBV7-9 and TRBJ2-7; no reliable D call. Germline V gene lookup returns CDR1 SEHNR and CDR2 FQNEAQ (reference sequence). Deletions cut 2 bases from V and 1 base from J, with 9 bases between. This CDR3 is built from 14 residues. The CDR3 loop is CASSLKDTSYEQYF. CDR3 in DNA: TGTGCCAGCAGCTTAAAAGACACATCCTACGAGCAGTACTTC.

The V gene is TRBV2, the J gene TRBJ1-6; D is undetermined. The V end was cut by 1 base, the J end by 0 bases, with 10 bases between. The germline CDR1 and CDR2 sequences are SNHLY and FYNNEI. The CDR3 is 17 amino acids. The CDR3 bases are TGTGCCAGCAGTGAAGGAAGTCTGAGCTCCTATAATTCACCCCTCCACTTT. Its protein is CASSEGSLSSYNSPLHF.

The V and J genes are TRBV10-1 and TRBJ2-7, with 7 bases lining up with TRBD2. Looked up from germline, CDR1 is WNHNN and CDR2 is SYGVQD (reference sequence). Germline trimming cut 3 bases from V and 2 bases from J; bases unmatched to any gene: 7. The CDR3 has 15 amino acids. The CDR3 sequence is CASSDPRGGTYEQYF. The DNA of the CDR3 is TGCGCCAGCAGTGATCCGCGGGGAGGGACCTACGAGCAGTACTTC.

This clone has a handful of counts. The J gene is TRBJ1-5, the V gene TRBV15; D is possibly TRBD1 (5 bases). The V gene's germline CDR1 is LNHNV and CDR2 YYDKDF (reference sequence). The CDR3 consists of 15 residues. Trimming took 5 bases from V and 6 from J, leaving 17 bases between them. The CDR3: CATSALMSGIQPQHF. The CDR3 region has the DNA TGTGCCACCAGCGCCCTGATGTCAGGGATTCAGCCCCAGCATTTT.

V usage is TRBV2 and J usage is TRBJ1-5; D ambiguous. CDR1 is SNHLY, CDR2 FYNNEI, per germline. V was clipped by 3 bases and J by 5 bases, with 8 bases between them. This CDR3 spans 13 amino acids. The CDR3 bases are TGTGCCAGCAGTGAGGGCGAATATCAGCCCCAGCATTTT. Amino acid sequence: CASSEGEYQPQHF.

The CDR3 loop is CASSYSGTAGDTQYF. CDR3 DNA sequence: TGCGCCAGCAGCTACTCCGGGACAGCCGGAGATACGCAGTATTTT. The chain joins TRBV5-1 to TRBJ2-3; TRBD1 matches at 7 bases. Germline V CDR1 and CDR2: SGHRS, YFSETQ. Unmatched junction bases numbered 9, after V lost 3 bases and J lost 5 bases. The length of the CDR3 is 15 residues.

This clone was recorded once. V gene TRBV4-1 combines with J gene TRBJ1-1; D unclear. The CDR3 is 14 amino acids. Trimming shortened V by 8 bases and J by 3 bases, and 16 bases separated the two germline ends. Germline CDR1 reads MGHRA; CDR2 reads YSYEKL. The CDR3 nucleotides are TGCGCCAGCGGAGCAACCGGGAGGGACACTGAAGCTTTCTTT. Its translation: CASGATGRDTEAFF.

As to this clone: Other DNA sequences in the sample encode the same CDR3. V gene TRBV27 combines with J gene TRBJ2-3; no clear D gene. With 3 bases removed from V and 2 bases from J, the gap between germline ends came to 9 bases. The CDR3 extends over 14 amino acids. The germline gives CDR1 MNHEY, CDR2 SMNVEV (reference sequence). CDR3 DNA: TGTGCCAGCAGTTTTGGGCCTCACACAGATACGCAGTATTTT. Amino acids: CASSFGPHTDTQYF.

The rearrangement uses TRBV7-9 and TRBJ2-1; no clear D. Germline V gene data show CDR1 as SEHNR and CDR2 as FQNEAQ (reference sequence). V was cut by 1 base and J by 8 bases, with 6 bases left in between. The CDR3 is made up of 12 amino acids. The CDR3 reads CASSLGSDEQFF. The CDR3 DNA follows: TGTGCCAGCAGCTTAGGGAGCGATGAGCAGTTCTTC. Full variable domain (missing parts from reference TRBV7-9 and TRBJ2-1): DTGVSQNPRHKITKRGQNVTFRCDPISEHNRLYWYRQTLGQGPEFLTYFQNEAQLEKSRLLSDRFSAERPKGSFSTLEIQRTEQGDSAMYLCASSLGSDEQFFGPGTRLTVL.

V and J are TRBV27 and TRBJ2-2, with TRBD2 matching over 7 bases. The CDR3 has 16 residues. Germline CDR1 MNHEY, CDR2 SMNVEV (reference sequence). The trim removed 2 bases at V and 4 bases at J, leaving 7 bases unmatched. The DNA of the CDR3 is TGTGCCAGCAGTTTACGGGCTAGCGGATTCACCGGGGAGCTGTTTTTT. Translating it yields CASSLRASGFTGELFF.

The V call is TRBV28, the J call TRBJ2-5, with D tentatively TRBD2 (5 bases). Trimming shortened V by 8 bases and J by 5 bases, and 15 bases separated the two germline ends. The V gene's germline CDR1 is MDHEN and CDR2 SYDVKM. The CDR3 totals 13 residues. The CDR3 protein is CASSGKGLETQYF. For the CDR3, the DNA is TGTGCCAGCTCGGGGAAAGGGCTCGAGACCCAGTACTTC.

The rearrangement joins TRBV19 to TRBJ2-5; tentatively, D is TRBD1 (6 bases). Germline CDR1 is LNHDA and CDR2 is SQIVND (reference sequence). V lost 6 bases and J lost 5, with 19 bases in between. The CDR3 runs 15 residues. The CDR3 sequence: CASSTGQSTLETQYF. In nucleotides, the CDR3 is TGTGCCAGTAGCACCGGACAGTCCACTCTGGAGACCCAGTACTTC.

This sequence joins TRBV7-6 and TRBJ2-1; 7 bases match TRBD1. Looked up from germline, CDR1 is SGHVS and CDR2 is FNYEAQ. V was pared by 5 bases and J by 5 bases, with 9 bases of the junction left unmatched. The CDR3 has 15 residues. The CDR3 region is CASSKYRGSDNEQFF. In nucleotides, the CDR3 is TGTGCCAGCAGCAAATACAGGGGATCTGACAATGAGCAGTTCTTC.

The rearrangement links TRBV10-3 to TRBJ2-3, with 8 bases matching TRBD2. Germline V gene lookup returns CDR1 ENHRY and CDR2 SYGVKD. This CDR3 has 15 residues. Trimming cost V 3 bases and J 2 bases; bases outside gene matches: 4. The DNA of the CDR3 is TGTGCCATCAGTGAAGGCGGGAGGACCACAGATACGCAGTATTTT. It translates to CAISEGGRTTDTQYF.

The genes are TRBV4-2 and TRBJ2-7, with 12 bases that match TRBD2. The J segment lost 0 bases and the V segment lost 3 bases, leaving 6 bases of the junction unmatched. Germline assignment: CDR1 LGHNA and CDR2 YNFKEQ. The CDR3 extends over 17 amino acids. CDR3 nucleotide sequence: TGTGCCAGCAGCCAGGCTAGCGGGAGGGAGAGCTCCTACGAGCAGTACTTC. Amino acid sequence: CASSQASGRESSYEQYF.

V and J are TRBV4-2 and TRBJ2-5, with unresolved D. This CDR3 comprises 12 residues. Germline-derived CDR1 and CDR2 are LGHNA and YNFKEQ. V dropped 0 bases and J dropped 6 bases, with 5 bases sitting between them. This chain's CDR3 is CASSQEAQTQYF. The CDR3 DNA reads as TGTGCCAGCAGCCAAGAAGCGCAGACCCAGTACTTC.

This clone came up a few times. The chain links TRBV2 to TRBJ1-2; D may be TRBD1 (5 bases). V was pared by 7 bases and J by 4 bases, with 37 bases between. Germline CDR1 SNHLY, CDR2 FYNNEI. The CDR3 loop spans 21 amino acids. The CDR3 region has the DNA TGTGCCAGCAACTTGGACTTAGTGGGGGACTTTTCTAAGAGAATGGGCTATGGCTACACCTTC. Amino acid sequence: CASNLDLVGDFSKRMGYGYTF. The whole variable domain, filled in from reference TRBV2 and TRBJ1-2, reads EPEVTQTPSHQVTQMGQEVILRCVPISNHLYFYWYRQILGQKVEFLVSFYNNEISEKSEIFDDQFSVERPDGSNFTLKIRSTKLEDSAMYFCASNLDLVGDFSKRMGYGYTFGSGTRLTVV.